Shown below are 15 T cell receptor beta chains from a single sample sequenced in a study of cytomegalovirus exposure and HLA in healthy donors (dated by TCRdb to 2016 to 2017). The library was generated by the immunoSEQ multiplex PCR assay. For the multiplex PCR, a mixture combining 60 forward primers for TCR Vbeta segments and 13 reverse primers for TCR Jbeta segments was used. TCRdb mirrors the immuneACCESS table, restricted to in-frame sequences. Some clones are absent from its copies; in checked studies, under half trace to an unresolved V gene, and the reason for the others is unknown. A total of 170,000 or so clones appear in this sample, about 80% of them only once. 2% to 2.5% of the sample goes to the ten largest clones. Sequenced sample: PBMCs. Receptors originate from a man in his 60s in good health and CMV-seronegative.

The chain uses TRBV5-4 and TRBJ2-3; 8 nucleotides match TRBD2. After removal of 7 bases from V and 0 bases from J, the junction contained 4 bases not matched to a gene. This CDR3 spans 14 amino acids. Looked up from germline, CDR1 is SGHNT and CDR2 is YYREEE (reference sequence). CDR3 coding DNA: TGTGCCAGCGGGCGGGGGGTCAGCACAGATACGCAGTATTTT. Residues: CASGRGVSTDTQYF.

The genes are TRBV6-1 and TRBJ1-2, with D hard to call. CDR1 and CDR2 (germline): MNHNS, SASEGT. V lost 0 bases and J lost 4, with 21 bases in between. The CDR3 contains 18 residues. CDR3 protein: CASSEALFQITASYGYTF. The DNA of the CDR3 is TGTGCCAGCAGTGAAGCCCTATTCCAAATAACAGCATCCTATGGCTACACCTTC.

The chain has TRBV9 and TRBJ2-1, with TRBD2 matching over 7 bases. The ends lost 4 bases at V and 9 bases at J; junction bases unmatched: 13. CDR1 is SGDLS, CDR2 YYNGEE, per germline. The CDR3 spans 15 residues. The CDR3 nucleotides read TGTGCCAGCAGCCCTAGGGGAGGGGAGGTAGGTGAGCAGTTCTTC. This codes for CASSPRGGEVGEQFF.

This chain uses TRBV5-1 with TRBJ1-1; 9 positions agree with TRBD1. This CDR3 comprises 17 residues. Germline-derived CDR1 and CDR2 are SGHRS and YFSETQ. V lost 0 bases, J lost 5 bases, and 11 bases stayed unmatched. The CDR3 DNA follows: TGCGCCAGCAGCTTGGAAGGGACAGGGATGGGGTGGACTGAAGCTTTCTTT. Its protein product is CASSLEGTGMGWTEAFF.

The CDR3 is CASSSQGAMAYEQYF. The CDR3 DNA is TGTGCCAGCAGTTCCCAGGGGGCTATGGCCTACGAGCAGTACTTC. The chain carries TRBV6-5 and TRBJ2-7; the match to TRBD1 covers 8 bases. With V trimmed by 4 bases and J by 2 bases, 7 bases remained unmatched. There are 15 residues in the CDR3. The germline CDR1 and CDR2 sequences are MNHEY and SVGAGI.

This rearrangement joins TRBV2 to TRBJ1-1; D gene unclear. The CDR3 runs to 12 residues. In germline, CDR1 is SNHLY, CDR2 FYNNEI. V lost 2 bases and J 2 bases, leaving 3 bases between the germline ends. The CDR3 region is CASSETNTEAFF. The CDR3 DNA is TGTGCCAGCAGTGAAACTAACACTGAAGCTTTCTTT.

The genes are TRBV9 and TRBJ2-3; 11 nucleotides line up with TRBD2. Germline trimming cut 4 bases from V and 5 bases from J; bases unmatched to any gene: 3. This CDR3 region has 14 residues. Germline loops: CDR1 SGDLS, CDR2 YYNGEE. CDR3 sequence reads: CASSFGLAGDTQYF. CDR3 nucleotide sequence: TGTGCCAGCAGCTTTGGACTAGCGGGAGATACGCAGTATTTT.

The genes are TRBV7-9 and TRBJ2-3; a possible D gene is TRBD2 (5 bases). The germline V and J ends were trimmed by 1 base and 6 bases, with 14 bases remaining between them. CDR1 and CDR2 from the germline V gene are SEHNR and FQNEAQ (reference sequence). The CDR3 has 15 residues. Written as DNA, the CDR3 is TGTGCCAGCAGCTTAGTCGGGGAACTTGGGGATACGCAGTATTTT. This sequence encodes CASSLVGELGDTQYF.

The chain has TRBV5-1 and TRBJ1-1; D unclear. V shed 0 bases and J shed 1 base, with 10 bases lying between them. CDR3 length: 15 residues. Germline V gives CDR1 SGHRS, CDR2 YFSETQ. The CDR3, as DNA: TGCGCCAGCAGCTTGGAGCGTGCCGGGAACACTGAAGCTTTCTTT. Encoded protein: CASSLERAGNTEAFF.

This rearrangement joins TRBV7-7 to TRBJ1-3; 9 nucleotides agree with TRBD1. The CDR3 runs 14 residues. Germline CDR1 is SSHAT and CDR2 is FNYEAQ (reference sequence). CDR3 DNA: TGTGCTACCGGCCCGGGACAGGGATTATCCACCATATATTTT. Its protein product is CATGPGQGLSTIYF.

The gene calls are TRBV27 and TRBJ1-4; 7 bases line up with TRBD1. From germline, CDR1 is MNHEY and CDR2 SMNVEV (reference sequence). This CDR3 is 16 amino acids long. V trimming: 5 bases; J trimming: 6 bases; junction bases outside the gene matches: 12. The CDR3 protein is CASSPLRWDSDEKLFF. In nucleotides, the CDR3 is TGTGCCAGCAGTCCTCTGAGGTGGGACAGCGATGAAAAACTGTTTTTT. The full variable domain, with the rest looked up from reference TRBV27 and TRBJ1-4, is EAQVTQNPRYLITVTGKKLTVTCSQNMNHEYMSWYRQDPGLGLRQIYYSMNVEVTDKGDVPEGYKVSRKEKRNFPLILESPSPNQTSLYFCASSPLRWDSDEKLFFGSGTQLSVL.

V usage is TRBV9 and J usage is TRBJ2-5; the D gene is possibly TRBD2 (7 bases). V lost 7 bases and J lost 4, with 11 bases in between. This CDR3 has 12 amino acids. Germline CDR1 is SGDLS and CDR2 is YYNGEE. In nucleotides, the CDR3 is TGTGCCAGCGGGCGGGGGCGAGAGACCCAGTACTTC. Amino acids: CASGRGRETQYF. Complete variable domain (other parts from reference TRBV9 and TRBJ2-5): DSGVTQTPKHLITATGQRVTLRCSPRSGDLSVYWYQQSLDQGLQFLIQYYNGEERAKGNILERFSAQQFPDLHSELNLSSLELGDSALYFCASGRGRETQYFGPGTRLLVL.

This clone appeared a single time. The rearrangement uses TRBV7-6 and TRBJ2-7; 11 nucleotides line up with TRBD1. Per germline, CDR1 SGHVS and CDR2 FNYEAQ. The length of the CDR3 is 16 residues. V lost 4 bases to trimming and J lost 4 bases; unmatched junction nucleotides: 9. The CDR3 DNA reads as TGTGCCAGCAGCTCCCGAGGACAGGGGGCTTGGTACGAGCAGTACTTC. This codes for CASSSRGQGAWYEQYF.

V usage is TRBV7-8 and J usage is TRBJ2-7, with 9 bases aligning to TRBD2. From germline, CDR1 is SGHVS and CDR2 FQNEAQ. The V and J ends lost 2 bases and 0 bases, in that order; junction bases with no gene match: 5. The CDR3 extends over 16 amino acids. The CDR3: CASSLSGTSSSYEQYF. The DNA of the CDR3 is TGTGCCAGCAGCTTAAGCGGGACTAGCTCCTCCTACGAGCAGTACTTC.

This rearrangement joins TRBV6-1 to TRBJ2-3; D might be TRBD2 (5 bases). Germline V lookup: CDR1 MNHNS, CDR2 SASEGT. The CDR3 has 12 amino acids. With 3 bases removed from V and 5 bases from J, the gap between germline ends came to 6 bases. This CDR3 reads CASSETKDTQYF. CDR3 DNA: TGTGCCAGCAGTGAGACTAAAGATACGCAGTATTTT.